The 5 T cell receptor beta chains in this list originate from one sample, sequenced in a study of response to subunit inactivated influenza vaccine. TCRdb recomputed calls from the RT-PCR reads with MiXCR, one row per CDR3 protein. Of approximately 490,000 distinct CDR3 sequences in the sample, 7.2% are singletons; the top ten hold 13%. Sequenced material: PBMCs from blood, taken less than 30 months after vaccination. The receptors here all came from a man in his fifties or sixties who received an inactivated influenza vaccine.

V is TRBV11-1 and J is TRBJ2-1; no reliable D call. In germline, CDR1 is SGHAT, CDR2 FQDESV (reference sequence). Trimming cost V 2 bases and J 3 bases, with 11 bases left between them. CDR3 size: 15 residues. Here the CDR3 DNA reads TGTGCCAGCAGCTTATTCTTAGGAGACTACAATGAGCAGTTCTTC. Encoded protein: CASSLFLGDYNEQFF.

This clonotype was counted a few times. V is TRBV28 and J is TRBJ2-1, with D maybe TRBD2 (5 bases). Germline V lookup: CDR1 MDHEN, CDR2 SYDVKM. CDR3 length: 15 residues. The V end lost 4 bases, the J end lost 1 base, and 11 bases lay between the germline ends. For the CDR3, the DNA is TGTGCCAGCAGTTCCCAACTAGGGTCCTACAATGAGCAGTTCTTC. Translated: CASSSQLGSYNEQFF.

There are a few counts of this clonotype. The genes are TRBV30 and TRBJ2-1; TRBD2 aligns across 7 bases. The CDR3 loop spans 15 amino acids. Germline CDR1 and CDR2: GTSNPN and SVGIG (reference sequence). Trimming at V came to 0 bases and at J to 2 bases, leaving 4 bases not matched to a gene. The CDR3 bases are TGTGCCTGGAGTGTTGGCGGGGGAACCTACAATGAGCAGTTCTTC. It codes for CAWSVGGGTYNEQFF.

This clonotype was observed many times. The chain uses TRBV28 and TRBJ2-1; tentatively, D is TRBD1 (5 bases). V shed 6 bases and J shed 15 bases, with 15 bases lying between them. The CDR3 is 11 residues long. Germline CDR1 is MDHEN and CDR2 is SYDVKM. CDR3 in DNA: TGTGCCAGCAGAAGGGGTCTCGAAGGGTTCTTC. Its translation is CASRRGLEGFF.

This chain connects TRBV9 to TRBJ2-3; D not certain. V lost 1 base to trimming and J lost 0 bases, with 12 bases between them. This CDR3 region has 16 residues. The germline gives CDR1 SGDLS, CDR2 YYNGEE. The CDR3 spells CASSVLSRTSTDTQYF. The CDR3 coding sequence is TGTGCCAGCAGCGTATTATCGCGTACTAGCACAGATACGCAGTATTTT.